This T cell receptor (beta chain) was captured by sequencing in a study of radiotherapy plus CTLA-4 blockade in lung cancer. Across the study: For 15% to 20% of patients, objective responses occurred, and about 30% had disease control.

The CDR3 loop spans 14 amino acids. Germline V gives CDR1 LGHNA, CDR2 YSLEER. Trimming took off 5 bases at V and 13 bases at J, with 18 bases between the two ends. The repertoire was sequenced with immunoSEQ multiplex PCR; TCRdb's copy has only in-frame clones and lacks some. The sample carries about 90,000 clones, about 83% recorded once. Comments on this clone: Its antigen is unidentified.

In chemo-refractory metastatic non-small-cell lung cancer, patients got ipilimumab CTLA-4 blockade together with focal radiation. Whole-study results and caveats: Interferon-beta and early blood T cell clone dynamics reportedly predicted response best.

The starting material was peripheral blood, obtained from a patient treated with radiotherapy plus ipilimumab. The clonotype was recovered from a human donor with non-small cell lung cancer that progressed on radiotherapy plus ipilimumab. The rearrangement joins TRBV4-3 to TRBJ2-6; D is possibly TRBD1 (6 bases). The CDR3, as DNA: TGCGCCAGCAGCTATACAGGGAGCAATGAGGTCCTGACTTTC. Protein product: CASSYTGSNEVLTF.